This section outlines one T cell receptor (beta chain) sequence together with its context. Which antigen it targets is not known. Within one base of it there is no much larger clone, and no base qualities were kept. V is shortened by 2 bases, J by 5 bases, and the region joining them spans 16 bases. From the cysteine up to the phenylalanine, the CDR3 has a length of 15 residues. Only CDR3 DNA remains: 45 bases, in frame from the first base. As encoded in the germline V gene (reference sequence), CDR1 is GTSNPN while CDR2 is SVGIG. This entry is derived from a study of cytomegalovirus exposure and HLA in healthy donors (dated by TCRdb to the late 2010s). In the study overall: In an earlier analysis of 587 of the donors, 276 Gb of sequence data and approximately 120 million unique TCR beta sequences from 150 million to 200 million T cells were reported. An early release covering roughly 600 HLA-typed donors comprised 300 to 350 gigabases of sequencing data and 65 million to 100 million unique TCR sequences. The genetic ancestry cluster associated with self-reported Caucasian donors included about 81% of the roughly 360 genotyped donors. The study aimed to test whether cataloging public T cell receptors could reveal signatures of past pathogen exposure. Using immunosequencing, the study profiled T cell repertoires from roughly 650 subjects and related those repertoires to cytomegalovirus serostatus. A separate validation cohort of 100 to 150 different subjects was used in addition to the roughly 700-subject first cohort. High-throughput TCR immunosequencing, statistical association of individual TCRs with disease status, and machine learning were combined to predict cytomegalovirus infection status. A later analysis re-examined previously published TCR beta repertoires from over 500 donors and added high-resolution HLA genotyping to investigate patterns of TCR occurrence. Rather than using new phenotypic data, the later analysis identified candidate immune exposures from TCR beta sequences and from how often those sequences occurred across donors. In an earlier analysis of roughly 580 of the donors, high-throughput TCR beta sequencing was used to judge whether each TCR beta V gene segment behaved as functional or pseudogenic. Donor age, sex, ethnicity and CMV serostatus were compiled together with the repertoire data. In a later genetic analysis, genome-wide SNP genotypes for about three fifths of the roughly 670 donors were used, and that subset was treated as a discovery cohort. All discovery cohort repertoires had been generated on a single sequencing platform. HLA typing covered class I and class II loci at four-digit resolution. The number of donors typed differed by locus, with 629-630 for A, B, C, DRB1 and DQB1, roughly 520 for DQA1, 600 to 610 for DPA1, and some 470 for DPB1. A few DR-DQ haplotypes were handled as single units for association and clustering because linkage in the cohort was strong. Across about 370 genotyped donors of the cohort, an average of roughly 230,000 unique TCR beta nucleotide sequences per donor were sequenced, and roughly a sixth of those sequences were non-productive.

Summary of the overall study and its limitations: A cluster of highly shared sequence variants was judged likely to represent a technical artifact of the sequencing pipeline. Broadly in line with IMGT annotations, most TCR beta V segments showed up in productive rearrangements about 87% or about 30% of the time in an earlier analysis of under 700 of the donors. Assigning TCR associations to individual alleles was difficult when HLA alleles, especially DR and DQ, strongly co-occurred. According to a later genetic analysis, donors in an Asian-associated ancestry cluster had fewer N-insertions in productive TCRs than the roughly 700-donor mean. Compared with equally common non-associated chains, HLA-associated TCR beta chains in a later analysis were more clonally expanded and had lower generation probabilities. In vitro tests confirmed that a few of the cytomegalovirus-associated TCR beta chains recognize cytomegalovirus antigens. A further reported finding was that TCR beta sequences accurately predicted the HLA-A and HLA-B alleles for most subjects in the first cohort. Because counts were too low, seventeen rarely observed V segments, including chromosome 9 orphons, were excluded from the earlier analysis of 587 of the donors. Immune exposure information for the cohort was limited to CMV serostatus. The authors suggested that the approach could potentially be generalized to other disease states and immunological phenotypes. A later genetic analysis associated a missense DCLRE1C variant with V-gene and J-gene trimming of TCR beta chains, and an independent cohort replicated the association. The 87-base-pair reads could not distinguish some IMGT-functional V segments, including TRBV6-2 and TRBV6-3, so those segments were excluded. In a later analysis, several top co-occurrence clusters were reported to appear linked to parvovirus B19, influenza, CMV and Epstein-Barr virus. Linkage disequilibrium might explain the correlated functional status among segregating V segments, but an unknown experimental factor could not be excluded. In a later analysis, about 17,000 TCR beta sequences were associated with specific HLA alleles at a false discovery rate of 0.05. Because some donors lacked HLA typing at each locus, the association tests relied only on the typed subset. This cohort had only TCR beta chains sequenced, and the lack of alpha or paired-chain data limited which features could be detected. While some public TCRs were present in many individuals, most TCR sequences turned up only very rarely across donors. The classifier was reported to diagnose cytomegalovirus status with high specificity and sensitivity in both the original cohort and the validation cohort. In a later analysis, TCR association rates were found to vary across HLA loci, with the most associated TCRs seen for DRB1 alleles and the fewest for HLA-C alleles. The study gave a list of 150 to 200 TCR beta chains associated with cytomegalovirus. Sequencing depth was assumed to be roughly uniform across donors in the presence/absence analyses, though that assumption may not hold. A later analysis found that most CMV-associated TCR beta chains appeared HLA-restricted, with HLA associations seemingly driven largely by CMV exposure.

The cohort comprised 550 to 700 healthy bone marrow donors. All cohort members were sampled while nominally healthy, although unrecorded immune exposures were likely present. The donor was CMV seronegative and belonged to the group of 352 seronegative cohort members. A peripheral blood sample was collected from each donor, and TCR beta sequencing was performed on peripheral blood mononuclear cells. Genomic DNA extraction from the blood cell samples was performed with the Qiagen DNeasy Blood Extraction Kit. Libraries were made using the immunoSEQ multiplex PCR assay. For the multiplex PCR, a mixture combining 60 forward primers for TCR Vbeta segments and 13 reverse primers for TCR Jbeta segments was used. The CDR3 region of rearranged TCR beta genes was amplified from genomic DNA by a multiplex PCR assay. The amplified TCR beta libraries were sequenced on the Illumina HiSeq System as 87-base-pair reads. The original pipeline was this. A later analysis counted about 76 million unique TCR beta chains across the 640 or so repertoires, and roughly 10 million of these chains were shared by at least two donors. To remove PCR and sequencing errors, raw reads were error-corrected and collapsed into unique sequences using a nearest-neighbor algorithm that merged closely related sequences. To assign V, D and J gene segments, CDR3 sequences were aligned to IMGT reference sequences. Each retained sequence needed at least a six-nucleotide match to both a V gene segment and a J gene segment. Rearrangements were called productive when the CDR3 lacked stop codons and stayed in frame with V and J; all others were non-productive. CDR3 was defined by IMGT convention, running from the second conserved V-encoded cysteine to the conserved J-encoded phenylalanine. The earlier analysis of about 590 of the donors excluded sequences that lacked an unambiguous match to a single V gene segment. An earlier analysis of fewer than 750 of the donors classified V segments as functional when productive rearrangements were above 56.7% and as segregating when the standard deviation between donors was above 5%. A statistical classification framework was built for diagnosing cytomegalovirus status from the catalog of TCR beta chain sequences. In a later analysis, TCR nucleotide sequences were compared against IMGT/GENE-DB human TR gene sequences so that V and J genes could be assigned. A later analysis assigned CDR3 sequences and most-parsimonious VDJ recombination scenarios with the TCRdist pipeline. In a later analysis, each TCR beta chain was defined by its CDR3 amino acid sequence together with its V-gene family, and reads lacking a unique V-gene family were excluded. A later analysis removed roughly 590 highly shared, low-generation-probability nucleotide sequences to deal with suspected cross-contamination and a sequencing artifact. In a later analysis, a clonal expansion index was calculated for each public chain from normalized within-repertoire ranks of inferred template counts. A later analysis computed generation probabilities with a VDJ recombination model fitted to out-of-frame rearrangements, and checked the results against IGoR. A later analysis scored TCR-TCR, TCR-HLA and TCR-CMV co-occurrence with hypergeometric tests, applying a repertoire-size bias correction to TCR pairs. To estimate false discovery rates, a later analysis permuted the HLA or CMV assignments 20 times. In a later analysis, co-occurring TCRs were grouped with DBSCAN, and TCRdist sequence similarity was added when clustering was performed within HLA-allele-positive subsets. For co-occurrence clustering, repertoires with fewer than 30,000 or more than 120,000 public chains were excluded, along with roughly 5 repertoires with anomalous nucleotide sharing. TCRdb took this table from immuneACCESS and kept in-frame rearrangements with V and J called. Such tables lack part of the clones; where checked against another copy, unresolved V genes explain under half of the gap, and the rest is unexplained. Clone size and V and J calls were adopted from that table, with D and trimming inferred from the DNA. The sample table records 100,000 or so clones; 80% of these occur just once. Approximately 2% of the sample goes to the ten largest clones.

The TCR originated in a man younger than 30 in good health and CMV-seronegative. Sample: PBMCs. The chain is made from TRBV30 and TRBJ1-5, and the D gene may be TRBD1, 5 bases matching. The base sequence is TGTGCCTGGAGTCGGAGGGGAAGGGCAGATCAGCCCCAGCATTTT. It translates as CAWSRRGRADQPQHF. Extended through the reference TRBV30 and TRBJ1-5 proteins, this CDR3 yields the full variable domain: SQTIHQWPATLVQPVGSPLSLECTVEGTSNPNLYWYRQAAGRGLQLLFYSVGIGQISSEVPQNLSASRPQDRQFILSSKKLLLSDSGFYLCAWSRRGRADQPQHFGDGTRLSIL.